The clone carrying this T cell receptor beta chain has a handful of counts. The antigen is not known. The sample belongs to a study of T cells in Graves' hyperthyroidism and ophthalmopathy. Study-level information: Pretreatment peripheral blood was obtained at initial diagnosis.

The TCR beta CDR3 regions underwent amplification using RNA transcripts as the source. During a first-round RT-PCR of the TCR CDR3, the HTBI primer set was used. TCRdb re-called the multiplex PCR reads through MiXCR, storing one row per CDR3 protein. Found here are approximately 610,000 distinct CDR3 sequences, approximately 14% of them singletons; the top ten hold around 4.5%. Study observations and caveats: Stable hyperthyroidism and ophthalmopathy were separated using 13 V-J signatures.

Diagnostic decisions used clinical symptoms, serum thyroxine and TRAb, thyroid ultrasound and orbital computed tomography. CDR1 KGHSH and CDR2 LQKENI come from the germline V gene. J was trimmed by 7 bases and V by 0 bases; bases with no gene match: 4. The CDR3 loop spans 15 amino acids. The chain is built from TRBV18 and TRBJ2-2; 8 nucleotides agree with TRBD2. Sequencing used blood. This TCR was sampled from a woman in her thirties or forties with Graves' ophthalmopathy. CDR3 residues: CASSPPAGGSGELFF. The CDR3 DNA reads TGTGCCAGCTCACCACCTGCGGGAGGTAGCGGGGAGCTGTTTTTT.